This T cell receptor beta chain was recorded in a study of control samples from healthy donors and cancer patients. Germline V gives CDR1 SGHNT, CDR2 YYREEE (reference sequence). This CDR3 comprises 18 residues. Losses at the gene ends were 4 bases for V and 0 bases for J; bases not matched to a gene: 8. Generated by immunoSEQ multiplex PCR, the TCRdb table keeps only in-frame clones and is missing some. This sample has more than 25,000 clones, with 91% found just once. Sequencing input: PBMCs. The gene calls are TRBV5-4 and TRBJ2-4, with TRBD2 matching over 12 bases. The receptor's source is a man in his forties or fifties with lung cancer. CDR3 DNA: TGTGCCAGCAGCCGACTAGCGGGGGAGGTCTTAGCCAAAAACATTCAGTACTTC. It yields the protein CASSRLAGEVLAKNIQYF.